Listed below are T cell receptor beta chains from one sample, sequenced in a study of T cells in Graves' hyperthyroidism and ophthalmopathy. TCRdb processed the multiplex PCR reads anew with MiXCR; each CDR3 protein has one entry. The profile covers hundreds of thousands of distinct CDR3 sequences, with over 35% appearing a single time and less than 35% taken by the ten largest. The specimen sequenced was blood. The receptors were sampled from a woman between 35 and 50 years old with Graves' hyperthyroidism. CDR3s include the opening cysteine and the closing phenylalanine or tryptophan. The D gene is left open where the match is weak. Clone size, where shown, is once, few, many, or a class for clones that have expanded.

v_call: TRBV29-1; j_call: TRBJ1-5; d_call: -; cdr3_length: 13; clone_size: many; cdr3_nt: TGCAGCGTTCGCCGGGACACTAATCAGCCCCAGCATTTT; cdr3_aa: CSVRRDTNQPQHF
v_call: TRBV11-3; j_call: TRBJ1-1; d_call: -; cdr3_length: 13; clone_size: few; cdr3_nt: TGTGCCAGCAGTGAAGTGGGAGCCCTTGAAGCTTTCTTT; cdr3_aa: CASSEVGALEAFF
v_call: TRBV2; j_call: TRBJ1-5; d_call: -; cdr3_length: 13; clone_size: many; cdr3_nt: TGTGCCAGCAGGGCCTTTATCAATCAGCCCCAGCATTTT; cdr3_aa: CASRAFINQPQHF
v_call: TRBV7-6; j_call: TRBJ1-1; d_call: -; cdr3_length: 14; clone_size: many; cdr3_nt: TGTGCCAGCAGCTTAGAATGGCAGGGCACTGAAGCTTTCTTT; cdr3_aa: CASSLEWQGTEAFF
v_call: TRBV27; j_call: TRBJ2-7; d_call: -; cdr3_length: 14; clone_size: -; cdr3_nt: TGTGCCAGCAGCAACACAGGTGGTTCCCACGAGCAGTACTTC; cdr3_aa: CASSNTGGSHEQYF
v_call: TRBV6-1; j_call: TRBJ2-6; d_call: -; cdr3_length: 15; clone_size: -; cdr3_nt: TGTGCCAGCCAATTCGGGATCTCTGGGGCCAACGTCCTGACTTTC; cdr3_aa: CASQFGISGANVLTF
v_call: TRBV14; j_call: TRBJ2-5; d_call: TRBD2; cdr3_length: 16; clone_size: many; cdr3_nt: TGTGCCAGCAGCCAAGATGCTAGCGGGAGCTCAGAGACCCAGTACTTC; cdr3_aa: CASSQDASGSSETQYF
v_call: TRBV12-3/TRBV12-4; j_call: TRBJ1-2; d_call: -; cdr3_length: 16; clone_size: many; cdr3_nt: TGTGCCAGCAGTCCCCAGCTATCGGACAGAGCCTATGGCTACACCTTC; cdr3_aa: CASSPQLSDRAYGYTF
v_call: TRBV2; j_call: TRBJ1-6; d_call: -; cdr3_length: 15; clone_size: few; cdr3_nt: TGTGCCAGCAGTTTATCGGTAGGGCTCAATTCACCCCTCCACTTT; cdr3_aa: CASSLSVGLNSPLHF
v_call: TRBV10-3; j_call: TRBJ2-7; d_call: TRBD2; cdr3_length: 17; clone_size: -; cdr3_nt: TGTGCCATCAGTGAGTCGGGACTAGCGGGAGGTTACCACGAGCAGTACTTC; cdr3_aa: CAISESGLAGGYHEQYF
v_call: TRBV29-1; j_call: TRBJ2-7; d_call: -; cdr3_length: 13; clone_size: many; cdr3_nt: TGCAGCGTTGGTTCGGGGAGGTCCTACGAGCAGTACTTC; cdr3_aa: CSVGSGRSYEQYF
v_call: TRBV13; j_call: TRBJ1-2; d_call: TRBD1; cdr3_length: 13; clone_size: many; cdr3_nt: TGTGCCAGCAGCTTCCCAGGGGGGTCCGGCTACACCTTC; cdr3_aa: CASSFPGGSGYTF
v_call: TRBV6-2/TRBV6-3; j_call: TRBJ2-5; d_call: -; cdr3_length: 15; clone_size: -; cdr3_nt: TGTGCCAGCAGTTACTCCCAGCTAGTCGTAGAGACCCAGTACTTC; cdr3_aa: CASSYSQLVVETQYF
v_call: TRBV7-9; j_call: TRBJ2-5; d_call: TRBD2; cdr3_length: 16; clone_size: many; cdr3_nt: TGTGCCAGCAGCTCAACGGTAACTAGCGCACAAGAGACCCAGTACTTC; cdr3_aa: CASSSTVTSAQETQYF
v_call: TRBV5-5; j_call: TRBJ1-2; d_call: TRBD1; cdr3_length: 14; clone_size: many; cdr3_nt: TGTGCCAGCAGCGAGGACAGGGCTTACTATGGCTACACCTTC; cdr3_aa: CASSEDRAYYGYTF
v_call: TRBV5-4; j_call: TRBJ1-2; d_call: TRBD1; cdr3_length: 14; clone_size: -; cdr3_nt: TGTGCCAGCAGCTCGGACAGGTACCCCTATGGCTACACCTTC; cdr3_aa: CASSSDRYPYGYTF
v_call: TRBV24-1; j_call: TRBJ1-2; d_call: TRBD1; cdr3_length: 14; clone_size: -; cdr3_nt: TGTGCCACCAGTGATTACGACAGGGGGAATGGCTACACCTTC; cdr3_aa: CATSDYDRGNGYTF
v_call: TRBV29-1; j_call: TRBJ1-2; d_call: -; cdr3_length: 12; clone_size: -; cdr3_nt: TGCAGCGTTGTGGACGACCGGTATGGCTACACCTTC; cdr3_aa: CSVVDDRYGYTF
v_call: TRBV2; j_call: TRBJ1-2; d_call: -; cdr3_length: 11; clone_size: many; cdr3_nt: TGTGCCAGCAGTAGTATCCGGGGCTACACCTTC; cdr3_aa: CASSSIRGYTF
v_call: TRBV10-3; j_call: TRBJ2-5; d_call: -; cdr3_length: 15; clone_size: -; cdr3_nt: TGTGCCATCAGTGAGGGCAGGGGCAGACAAGAGACCCAGTACTTC; cdr3_aa: CAISEGRGRQETQYF
v_call: TRBV6-6; j_call: TRBJ2-2; d_call: -; cdr3_length: 12; clone_size: many; cdr3_nt: TGTGCCAGCATCGGCAACACCGGGGAGCTGTTTTTT; cdr3_aa: CASIGNTGELFF
v_call: TRBV15; j_call: TRBJ1-2; d_call: -; cdr3_length: 12; clone_size: -; cdr3_nt: TGTGCCACCAGCAGTTACGGGAATGGCTACACCTTC; cdr3_aa: CATSSYGNGYTF
v_call: TRBV29-1; j_call: TRBJ1-1; d_call: TRBD1; cdr3_length: 16; clone_size: -; cdr3_nt: TGCAGCGTTGGCGGCGGACAGGGGGACGGGAACACTGAAGCTTTCTTT; cdr3_aa: CSVGGGQGDGNTEAFF
v_call: TRBV29-1; j_call: TRBJ1-1; d_call: -; cdr3_length: 10; clone_size: many; cdr3_nt: TGCAGCGTCGGGGTTGGTGAAGCTTTCTTT; cdr3_aa: CSVGVGEAFF
v_call: TRBV29-1; j_call: TRBJ2-5; d_call: -; cdr3_length: 13; clone_size: many; cdr3_nt: TGCAGCGTTGAAGCGGGGGCAGGGGAGACCCAGTACTTC; cdr3_aa: CSVEAGAGETQYF
v_call: TRBV10-3; j_call: TRBJ2-1; d_call: -; cdr3_length: 15; clone_size: -; cdr3_nt: TGTGCCATCAGTGATCAGGGGTTTTCCTACAATGAGCAGTTCTTC; cdr3_aa: CAISDQGFSYNEQFF
v_call: TRBV4-1; j_call: TRBJ2-7; d_call: -; cdr3_length: 14; clone_size: few; cdr3_nt: TGCGCCAGCAGCCACGTGGACAGCTCCTACGAGCAGTACTTC; cdr3_aa: CASSHVDSSYEQYF
v_call: TRBV2; j_call: TRBJ1-6; d_call: TRBD1; cdr3_length: 15; clone_size: few; cdr3_nt: TGTGCCAGCAGGAGGACAGGGGGGGATAATTCACCCCTCCACTTT; cdr3_aa: CASRRTGGDNSPLHF
v_call: TRBV5-5; j_call: TRBJ2-3; d_call: -; cdr3_length: 14; clone_size: -; cdr3_nt: TGTGCCAGCAAAACCGGACTGGGGTCAGATACGCAGTATTTT; cdr3_aa: CASKTGLGSDTQYF
v_call: TRBV19; j_call: TRBJ2-6; d_call: -; cdr3_length: 16; clone_size: many; cdr3_nt: TGTGCCAGTGAGATCGGGGCGAGCTCTGGGGCCAACGTCCTGACTTTC; cdr3_aa: CASEIGASSGANVLTF
v_call: TRBV19; j_call: TRBJ2-7; d_call: TRBD2; cdr3_length: 14; clone_size: -; cdr3_nt: TGTGCCAGTAAGAGGGTAGCGGGGGGCTACGAGCAGTACTTC; cdr3_aa: CASKRVAGGYEQYF
v_call: TRBV11-2; j_call: TRBJ1-1; d_call: -; cdr3_length: 14; clone_size: -; cdr3_nt: TGTGCCAGCAGCTTAGACCTAGGGGACACTGAAGCTTTCTTT; cdr3_aa: CASSLDLGDTEAFF
v_call: TRBV7-2; j_call: TRBJ1-4; d_call: -; cdr3_length: 14; clone_size: many; cdr3_nt: TGTGCCAGCAGCTCAGGGCAGGGAGGTGAAAAACTGTTTTTT; cdr3_aa: CASSSGQGGEKLFF
v_call: TRBV14; j_call: TRBJ1-5; d_call: -; cdr3_length: 13; clone_size: many; cdr3_nt: TGTGCCAGCAGCCAAGATGAAGCCCAGCCCCAGCATTTT; cdr3_aa: CASSQDEAQPQHF
v_call: TRBV6-5; j_call: TRBJ2-2; d_call: TRBD1; cdr3_length: 17; clone_size: few; cdr3_nt: TGTGCCAGCAGTTCGCAGGGACAGGGGAGTTTGGCAGGGGAGCTGTTTTTT; cdr3_aa: CASSSQGQGSLAGELFF
v_call: TRBV19; j_call: TRBJ2-2; d_call: -; cdr3_length: 15; clone_size: -; cdr3_nt: TGTGCCAGTAGTATTGGGGGGAATCTGGCCGGGGAGCTGTTTTTT; cdr3_aa: CASSIGGNLAGELFF
v_call: TRBV6-1; j_call: TRBJ1-6; d_call: -; cdr3_length: 16; clone_size: once; cdr3_nt: TGTGCCAGCGGGCAAATCCGGACAGCTCCCTATTCACCCCTCCACTTT; cdr3_aa: CASGQIRTAPYSPLHF
v_call: TRBV20-1; j_call: TRBJ1-5; d_call: TRBD1; cdr3_length: 15; clone_size: -; cdr3_nt: TGCAGTGCTTCTCATACAGGGGGCGGCAATCAGCCCCAGCATTTT; cdr3_aa: CSASHTGGGNQPQHF
v_call: TRBV10-3; j_call: TRBJ1-2; d_call: -; cdr3_length: 18; clone_size: -; cdr3_nt: TGTGCCATCAGTTCCAACCCATCTGGACGTAACCCTGGGTATGGCTACACCTTC; cdr3_aa: CAISSNPSGRNPGYGYTF
v_call: TRBV7-2; j_call: TRBJ2-3; d_call: TRBD1; cdr3_length: 15; clone_size: -; cdr3_nt: TGTGCCAGCAGCAAAGAGGGACAGCGCACAGATACGCAGTATTTT; cdr3_aa: CASSKEGQRTDTQYF
v_call: TRBV7-9; j_call: TRBJ2-7; d_call: -; cdr3_length: 13; clone_size: many; cdr3_nt: TGTGCCAGTGACACGGGAGAACATTACGAGCAGTACTTC; cdr3_aa: CASDTGEHYEQYF
v_call: TRBV11-3; j_call: TRBJ2-2; d_call: -; cdr3_length: 14; clone_size: many; cdr3_nt: TGTGCCAGCAGCTTAGTTAGGACCACCGGGGAGCTGTTTTTT; cdr3_aa: CASSLVRTTGELFF
v_call: TRBV6-6; j_call: TRBJ1-2; d_call: -; cdr3_length: 15; clone_size: few; cdr3_nt: TGTGCCAGCAGTTACTCCACCGGGACGACCTATGGCTACACCTTC; cdr3_aa: CASSYSTGTTYGYTF
v_call: TRBV5-5; j_call: TRBJ2-7; d_call: -; cdr3_length: 13; clone_size: -; cdr3_nt: TGTGCCAGCGGAAGCAGGAGCTCCTACGAGCAGTACTTC; cdr3_aa: CASGSRSSYEQYF
v_call: TRBV12-3/TRBV12-4; j_call: TRBJ1-2; d_call: -; cdr3_length: 16; clone_size: -; cdr3_nt: TGTGCCAGCAGTCTACGAGGACTGAGGGATAACTATGGCTACACCTTC; cdr3_aa: CASSLRGLRDNYGYTF